The 27 T cell receptor beta chains below come from one sample, sequenced in a study of blood T cell repertoires in COVID-19. Some clones are missing from TCRdb's copy, which holds only in-frame ones; the method was immunoSEQ multiplex PCR. The table records approximately 46,000 clones, around 80% of them present only once. Material: peripheral blood. Receptors originate from a human donor in a cohort sampled during active COVID-19.

This sequence joins TRBV5-1 and TRBJ1-1; no firm D call. The CDR3 contains 13 residues. V was trimmed by 2 bases and J by 7 bases, leaving 12 bases between them. Germline V gene data show CDR1 as SGHRS and CDR2 as YFSETQ. CDR3 DNA sequence: TGCGCCAGCAGCTTAGGTCGAGGTGGTGAAGCTTTCTTT. Amino acid sequence: CASSLGRGGEAFF.

The chain links TRBV4-2 to TRBJ2-1; 12 bases fit TRBD2. Germline V CDR1 and CDR2: LGHNA, YNFKEQ. The V and J ends lost 2 bases and 2 bases, in that order; junction bases with no gene match: 7. This CDR3 has 18 amino acids. The CDR3 DNA sequence: TGTGCCAGCAGCCAACTCGACCTAGCGGGAGGGCCCTACAATGAGCAGTTCTTC. Amino acid sequence: CASSQLDLAGGPYNEQFF.

V and J are TRBV9 and TRBJ2-5, with a tentative D call TRBD2 (5 bases). V shed 3 bases and J shed 5 bases, with 11 bases lying between them. The CDR3 covers 13 residues. Germline loops: CDR1 SGDLS, CDR2 YYNGEE. This CDR3 is CASSEQGSETQYF. The DNA of the CDR3 is TGTGCCAGCAGCGAGCAAGGGAGCGAGACCCAGTACTTC.

This clone was found once. The chain combines TRBV10-3 with TRBJ2-1, with 14 bases aligning to TRBD2. V was clipped by 3 bases and J by 0 bases; unmatched bases: 10. This CDR3 spans 20 amino acids. Germline loops: CDR1 ENHRY, CDR2 SYGVKD. CDR3 in amino acids: CAISEGTSGRWGSSYNEQFF. Written as DNA, the CDR3 is TGTGCCATCAGTGAAGGGACTAGCGGGAGATGGGGAAGCTCCTACAATGAGCAGTTCTTC.

The chain couples TRBV5-1 to TRBJ2-7; TRBD2 matches at 10 bases. The V gene end was trimmed by 4 bases and the J gene end by 5 bases; junction bases not matched to a gene: 3. There are 13 residues in the CDR3. Germline V lookup: CDR1 SGHRS, CDR2 YFSETQ. As DNA, the CDR3 is TGCGCCAGCAGCCAACTAGCGGGAAACGAGCAGTACTTC. Translating it yields CASSQLAGNEQYF.

The genes are TRBV6-1 and TRBJ2-7; TRBD2 matches at 12 bases. Germline V gene data show CDR1 as MNHNS and CDR2 as SASEGT. The CDR3 covers 16 residues. J gave up 13 bases and V 4 bases, and 17 bases lay outside the gene matches. The CDR3 here is CASSGQLAGGWSSRYF. The CDR3 DNA reads TGTGCCAGCAGTGGACAACTAGCGGGAGGATGGTCTAGCCGCTACTTC.

The rearrangement links TRBV7-2 to TRBJ2-7, with TRBD2 matching over 9 bases. The CDR3 totals 15 residues. V was clipped by 0 bases and J by 3 bases; unmatched bases: 3. The V gene's germline CDR1 is SGHTA and CDR2 FQGNSA. The CDR3: CASSLAASGIYEQYF. In DNA, the CDR3 is TGTGCCAGCAGCTTAGCGGCTAGCGGGATCTACGAGCAGTACTTC.

V usage is TRBV30 and J usage is TRBJ1-1, with D maybe TRBD1 (5 bases). This CDR3 is built from 13 residues. Germline V CDR1 and CDR2: GTSNPN, SVGIG (reference sequence). V shed 3 bases and J shed 4 bases, with 12 bases lying between them. The CDR3 sequence: CAWSAGRGTEAFF. CDR3 DNA sequence: TGTGCCTGGAGCGCGGGACGGGGCACTGAAGCTTTCTTT. Complete variable domain (other parts from reference TRBV30 and TRBJ1-1): SQTIHQWPATLVQPVGSPLSLECTVEGTSNPNLYWYRQAAGRGLQLLFYSVGIGQISSEVPQNLSASRPQDRQFILSSKKLLLSDSGFYLCAWSAGRGTEAFFGQGTRLTVV.

The chain joins TRBV27 to TRBJ1-1, with a weak D call TRBD1 (6 bases). Trimming pared 8 bases from V and 0 bases from J, leaving 13 bases between. This CDR3 has 14 amino acids. From germline, CDR1 is MNHEY and CDR2 SMNVEV (reference sequence). The CDR3 region is CASRTGQMNTEAFF. The CDR3 DNA follows: TGTGCCAGCCGTACAGGGCAAATGAACACTGAAGCTTTCTTT.

The CDR3 here is CASSFPPTVNTIYF. The CDR3 nucleotides are TGTGCCAGCAGTTTTCCACCCACTGTTAACACCATATATTTT. The V and J genes are TRBV28 and TRBJ1-3; D is unclear. The germline V and J ends were trimmed by 3 bases and 7 bases, with 13 bases remaining between them. CDR3 length: 14 residues. Germline values: CDR1 MDHEN, CDR2 SYDVKM.

V gene TRBV7-8 combines with J gene TRBJ1-2; D is unresolved. Trimming stripped 2 bases from V and 5 bases from J, with 15 bases between. CDR1 is SGHVS, CDR2 FQNEAQ, per germline. The CDR3 has 15 amino acids. The CDR3 bases are TGTGCCAGCAGCTTAATCGACAACCCTCTGTATGGCTACACCTTC. Translating gives CASSLIDNPLYGYTF.

The rearrangement uses TRBV10-3 and TRBJ2-6, with 8 bases lining up with TRBD1. Per germline, CDR1 ENHRY and CDR2 SYGVKD. V gave up 2 bases and J gave up 0 bases; unmatched junction bases: 6. This CDR3 is built from 18 residues. The CDR3 coding sequence is TGTGCCATCAGTGAGCCGGGACAGGCCCACTCTGGGGCCAACGTCCTGACTTTC. The encoded protein is CAISEPGQAHSGANVLTF.

This clone was seen just once. The chain employs TRBV9 and TRBJ2-7; possibly TRBD1 for D (6 bases). Germline V gene data show CDR1 as SGDLS and CDR2 as YYNGEE. Deletions cut 3 bases from V and 5 bases from J, with 15 bases between. CDR3 length: 14 amino acids. CDR3 in amino acids: CASSGSGQSNEQYF. The CDR3, as DNA: TGTGCCAGCAGCGGTTCCGGACAGTCCAACGAGCAGTACTTC.

The rearrangement joins TRBV18 to TRBJ2-5; 7 bases agree with TRBD1. The junction had 1 base not matched to a gene; V was cut back by 3 bases and J by 3 bases. The CDR3 covers 13 residues. The germline CDR1 and CDR2 sequences are KGHSH and LQKENI. The CDR3 region has the DNA TGTGCCAGCTCACCGGGACAGAAAGAGACCCAGTACTTC. This encodes CASSPGQKETQYF.

This chain links TRBV14 with TRBJ1-4, with D possibly matching TRBD1 (5 bases). The germline gives CDR1 SGHDN, CDR2 FVKESK. The CDR3 contains 16 residues. Trimming took 3 bases from V and 3 from J, leaving 14 bases between them. The CDR3, as DNA: TGTGCCAGCAGCCAGCCCTCGGGGGGAGCTAATGAAAAACTGTTTTTT. This encodes CASSQPSGGANEKLFF.

The J gene is TRBJ2-7, the V gene TRBV7-9; TRBD1 matches at 10 bases. The J segment lost 5 bases and the V segment lost 2 bases, leaving 3 bases of the junction unmatched. Germline V gene lookup returns CDR1 SEHNR and CDR2 FQNEAQ (reference sequence). CDR3 length: 14 residues. CDR3 protein: CASSLRQGAHEQYF. The CDR3 region has the DNA TGTGCCAGCAGCTTAAGACAGGGGGCCCACGAGCAGTACTTC.

The chain joins TRBV27 to TRBJ2-5; 7 bases line up with TRBD1. The germline V gene has CDR1 MNHEY and CDR2 SMNVEV (reference sequence). V dropped 3 bases and J dropped 4; count of bases not matched to a gene: 8. CDR3 length: 15 residues. The CDR3 bases are TGTGCCAGCAGTTTGGCCCACAGGGGACCAGAGACCCAGTACTTC. Encoded protein: CASSLAHRGPETQYF.

Only a few counts were recorded for this clone. The chain couples TRBV5-1 to TRBJ1-5, with 8 bases identical to TRBD1. With 0 bases clipped from V and 6 bases from J, the junction kept 5 bases outside the gene matches. Per the germline V gene, CDR1 is SGHRS and CDR2 is YFSETQ. The CDR3 length is 15 residues. Here the CDR3 DNA reads TGCGCCAGCAGCTTGGTGCCAGGGGGCGGTCAGCCCCAGCATTTT. Encoded protein: CASSLVPGGGQPQHF.

V is TRBV5-1 and J is TRBJ1-3, with D possibly TRBD1 on 6 matching bases. Trimming removed 4 bases at V and 3 bases at J, with 11 bases between. The CDR3 sequence is 14 residues long. Germline lookup yields CDR1 SGHRS and CDR2 YFSETQ. DNA of the CDR3: TGCGCCAGCAGCCAGACAGGTCGTGGAAACACCATATATTTT. As protein: CASSQTGRGNTIYF.

The count of this clone is one. V usage is TRBV15 and J usage is TRBJ2-3, with 14 bases fitting TRBD2. Germline V gene sequence: CDR1 LNHNV, CDR2 YYDKDF (reference sequence). The CDR3 totals 16 residues. After removal of 1 base from V and 4 bases from J, the junction contained 1 base not matched to a gene. The CDR3 protein is CATSRGGLAGADTQYF. In nucleotides, the CDR3 is TGTGCCACCAGCAGAGGGGGACTAGCGGGAGCAGATACGCAGTATTTT.

The genes are TRBV5-4 and TRBJ2-2; D may be TRBD2 (6 bases). V was clipped by 4 bases and J by 0 bases, with 10 bases between them. The germline gives CDR1 SGHNT, CDR2 YYREEE (reference sequence). CDR3 size: 15 residues. CDR3 residues: CASSIGEANTGELFF. CDR3 DNA: TGTGCCAGCAGCATAGGGGAGGCGAACACCGGGGAGCTGTTTTTT.

This rearrangement joins TRBV27 to TRBJ2-6, with D tentatively TRBD1 (6 bases). The length of the CDR3 is 16 residues. Trimming stripped 5 bases from V and 0 bases from J, with 11 bases between. Germline assignment: CDR1 MNHEY and CDR2 SMNVEV (reference sequence). The DNA of the CDR3 is TGTGCCAGCAGTCCCTGGGACAACTCTGGGGCCAACGTCCTGACTTTC. This gives the protein CASSPWDNSGANVLTF.

The rearrangement links TRBV28 to TRBJ2-7, with 9 bases aligning to TRBD2. The germline CDR1 and CDR2 sequences are MDHEN and SYDVKM. After removal of 5 bases from V and 2 bases from J, the junction contained 4 bases not matched to a gene. CDR3 length equals 14 residues. The DNA for the CDR3 is TGTGCCAGCAGTCAGGGACTAGCTCCCTACGAGCAGTACTTC. Its protein product is CASSQGLAPYEQYF.

The chain is built from TRBV28 and TRBJ2-7; 7 bases are shared with TRBD1. The germline V gene has CDR1 MDHEN and CDR2 SYDVKM. J lost 1 base, V lost 6 bases, and 0 bases had no gene match. The length of the CDR3 is 12 residues. As DNA, the CDR3 is TGTGCCAGCAGGGGACAGTCCTACGAGCAGTACTTC. Its translation is CASRGQSYEQYF.

The chain has TRBV5-1 and TRBJ1-1; D possibly corresponds to TRBD1 (5 bases). Trimming took 1 base from V and 1 from J, leaving 17 bases between them. Germline lookup yields CDR1 SGHRS and CDR2 YFSETQ. This CDR3 region has 17 residues. CDR3 DNA: TGCGCCAGCAGCTTGTATACCCGGGGGAGGGGGAACACTGAAGCTTTCTTT. Its protein is CASSLYTRGRGNTEAFF.

The V and J genes are TRBV27 and TRBJ2-1; tentatively, D is TRBD2 (6 bases). The V end lost 9 bases, the J end lost 1 base, and 13 bases lay between the germline ends. In germline, CDR1 is MNHEY, CDR2 SMNVEV (reference sequence). The CDR3 covers 14 residues. CDR3 coding DNA: TGTGCCAGTTCTTTTGCGGGATCCTACAATGAGCAGTTCTTC. It translates to CASSFAGSYNEQFF.

The chain carries TRBV18 and TRBJ2-7; 8 nucleotides line up with TRBD1. There are 15 residues in the CDR3. V was pared by 4 bases and J by 0 bases, with 5 bases of the junction left unmatched. Germline V gene lookup returns CDR1 KGHSH and CDR2 LQKENI. Here the CDR3 reads CASSQTGVDSYEQYF. DNA of the CDR3: TGTGCCAGCTCACAGACAGGGGTGGACTCCTACGAGCAGTACTTC.